Listed below are T cell receptor beta chains from one sample, sequenced in a study of beta chain features in type 1 diabetes. The method was immunoSEQ multiplex PCR; TCRdb's version includes in-frame clones alone and lacks a portion of them. The sample holds roughly 310,000 clones, approximately 9.9% seen once. The sequencing sample was made of naive CD4+ T cells from blood. These receptors came from a woman aged 25-40 years in good health. CDR3s include the opening cysteine and the closing phenylalanine or tryptophan. A D gene is named only where the DNA matches it firmly. The size entry is marked missing in some rows and otherwise reads once, few, many or a size class.

d_gene	abundance	j_gene	v_gene	CDR3aa	CDR3nt
-	few	TRBJ2-2	TRBV5-4	CASSLRAGVGTGELFF	TGTGCCAGCAGCTTGCGGGCAGGGGTTGGCACCGGGGAGCTGTTTTTT
-	-	TRBJ2-2	TRBV9	CASAGPGETGELFF	TGTGCCAGCGCCGGCCCGGGAGAGACCGGGGAGCTGTTTTTT
-	few	TRBJ1-4	TRBV28	CASSRGRAFATNEKLFF	TGTGCCAGCAGCCGCGGGAGAGCCTTTGCAACTAATGAAAAACTGTTTTTT
-	few	TRBJ2-1	TRBV30	CAWSDSQGTTLYNEQFF	TGTGCCTGGAGTGACTCCCAGGGGACTACTCTCTACAATGAGCAGTTCTTC
-	-	TRBJ1-2	TRBV7-2	CASSLGPQDTSYGYTF	TGTGCCAGCAGCTTAGGTCCCCAGGACACCAGCTATGGCTACACCTTC
TRBD2	-	TRBJ2-1	TRBV7-2	CASSLVGGSSYNEQFF	TGTGCCAGCAGCTTAGTGGGAGGGAGCTCCTACAATGAGCAGTTCTTC
TRBD1	-	TRBJ2-7	TRBV28	CASSPGTGLDEQYF	TGTGCCAGCAGCCCCGGGACAGGGTTAGACGAGCAGTACTTC
TRBD1	-	TRBJ2-7	TRBV28	CASRRGQDFYEQYF	TGTGCCAGCCGGCGGGGACAGGATTTCTACGAGCAGTACTTC
TRBD2	few	TRBJ2-1	TRBV5-4	CASRRTSGAYNEQFF	TGTGCCAGCAGACGGACTAGCGGGGCCTACAATGAGCAGTTCTTC
-	-	TRBJ1-3	TRBV4-3	CASSRQDSRKYSGNTIYF	TGCGCCAGCAGCCGCCAGGACAGTAGGAAATACTCTGGAAACACCATATATTTT
TRBD2	-	TRBJ2-5	TRBV18	CASSPTGLEETQYF	TGTGCCAGCTCACCAACGGGACTAGAAGAGACCCAGTACTTC
TRBD2	few	TRBJ2-2	TRBV27	CASSLHGTSNRELFF	TGTGCCAGCAGTCTGCACGGGACTAGTAACCGGGAGCTGTTTTTT
-	-	TRBJ1-2	TRBV30	CAWNRAPGYTF	TGTGCCTGGAACAGGGCTCCTGGCTACACCTTC
TRBD1	-	TRBJ2-1	TRBV7-3	CASSVQGGNEQFF	TGTGCCAGCAGCGTACAGGGGGGCAATGAGCAGTTCTTC
TRBD2	-	TRBJ2-3	TRBV5-6	CASGTSGTDTQYF	TGTGCCAGCGGGACTAGCGGCACAGATACGCAGTATTTT
TRBD2	-	TRBJ2-7	TRBV19	CASSGLAGGHEQYF	TGTGCCAGTAGCGGACTAGCGGGAGGCCACGAGCAGTACTTC
TRBD2	few	TRBJ2-3	TRBV4-1	CASSLGLAGPSTDTQYF	TGCGCCAGCAGCCTGGGACTAGCGGGCCCTAGCACAGATACGCAGTATTTT
TRBD2	-	TRBJ2-5	TRBV7-2	CASSLGGGRWETQYF	TGTGCCAGCAGCTTAGGGGGCGGGAGGTGGGAGACCCAGTACTTC
TRBD1	-	TRBJ1-4	TRBV5-1	CASRSQGANEKLFF	TGCGCCAGCAGATCACAGGGGGCGAATGAAAAACTGTTTTTT
TRBD1	-	TRBJ1-1	TRBV2	CASRTDRRNTEAFF	TGTGCCAGCAGGACGGACAGGCGGAACACTGAAGCTTTCTTT
-	-	TRBJ2-3	TRBV7-9	CASSSVAEQYF	TGTGCCAGCAGCTCGGTAGCGGAACAGTATTTT
-	few	TRBJ2-7	TRBV6-6	CASSRVYGDKGYEQYF	TGTGCCAGCAGTCGAGTCTATGGGGACAAGGGCTACGAGCAGTACTTC
TRBD1	-	TRBJ1-5	TRBV27	CASSFTGGSFSRNQPQHF	TGTGCCAGCAGTTTTACAGGGGGAAGCTTCTCGCGCAATCAGCCCCAGCATTTT
-	-	TRBJ2-1	TRBV4-2	CASSQDSGGFGEQFF	TGTGCCAGCAGCCAAGATAGCGGCGGGTTTGGGGAGCAGTTCTTC
TRBD1	few	TRBJ2-5	TRBV5-1	CASSNGQGPETQYF	TGCGCCAGCAGCAACGGACAGGGGCCAGAGACCCAGTACTTC
-	few	TRBJ2-3	TRBV7-2	CASSLAGTSTDTQYF	TGTGCCAGCAGCTTAGCCGGTACCAGCACAGATACGCAGTATTTT
-	few	TRBJ2-7	TRBV7-2	CASSLATGTYEQYF	TGTGCCAGCAGCTTAGCAACAGGGACCTACGAGCAGTACTTC
-	few	TRBJ2-1	TRBV2	CASSLSGRSYNEQFF	TGTGCCAGCAGTCTTAGCGGTCGCTCCTACAATGAGCAGTTCTTC